Listed here is a single T cell receptor (beta chain). Its antigen is not known. With 60 Vbeta and 13 Jbeta primers, the PCR was carried out. Measured with immunoSEQ multiplex PCR; TCRdb has only the in-frame clones, and not every one. This table holds 130,000 or so clones, around 72% found once. The source of the sample is a study of cytomegalovirus exposure and HLA in healthy donors. General study points: One cluster of highly shared sequence variants probably arose as a sequencing artifact. Earlier findings revealed that most TCR beta V segments proved productive either about 87% or about 30% of the time.

This CDR3 comprises 12 residues. Germline CDR1 and CDR2: SGHNT and YYREEE (reference sequence). The V and J ends lost 0 bases and 12 bases, in that order; junction bases with no gene match: 3. This sequence originates from a woman under 30 in good health and CMV-seronegative. Sequencing input: PBMCs. This rearrangement joins TRBV5-4 to TRBJ2-1, with TRBD1 matching over 7 bases. The CDR3 sequence: CASSLEGAGQFF. The DNA for the CDR3 is TGTGCCAGCAGCTTGGAGGGGGCCGGGCAGTTCTTC. Drawing the rest from reference TRBV5-4 and TRBJ2-1, the complete variable domain is ETGVTQSPTHLIKTRGQQVTLRCSSQSGHNTVSWYQQALGQGPQFIFQYYREEENGRGNFPPRFSGLQFPNYSSELNVNALELDDSALYLCASSLEGAGQFFGPGTRLTVL.